The sequence of this T cell receptor beta chain was determined in a study of cytomegalovirus exposure and HLA in healthy donors. For the study at large: One earlier analysis, a look at around 180 million T cells, found about 100 million unique TCR beta sequences.

Whole-study findings and limits: Donors were assumed by presence/absence analyses to have roughly uniform sequencing depth. CMV serostatus alone was available as immune exposure information.

Comment on this clone: Its antigen is not identified.

The PCR used 60 Vbeta and 13 Jbeta primers. Sequencing was performed with immunoSEQ multiplex PCR; in TCRdb, only in-frame clones are kept and a portion is missing. This table has about 130,000 clones, around 81% appearing once. Sample: PBMCs. The sequence came from a woman between 45 and 60 years old in good health and CMV-seronegative.

DNA of the CDR3: TGTGCCAGTAGTATTGCGGGCACAGATACGCAGTATTTT. This codes for CASSIAGTDTQYF. V gene TRBV19 combines with J gene TRBJ2-3; D remains ambiguous. CDR1 LNHDA and CDR2 SQIVND come from the germline V gene (reference sequence). The CDR3 is 13 amino acids. Trimming removed 3 bases from V and 1 base from J, with 5 bases in between.